This T cell receptor (beta chain) stems from a study of sequential checkpoint blockade in melanoma. The length of the CDR3 is 18 residues. Looked up from germline, CDR1 is KGHSH and CDR2 is LQKENI. Deletions cut 6 bases from V and 7 bases from J, with 27 bases between. This clone was picked up a small number of times. Profiling relied on immunoSEQ multiplex PCR, and the TCRdb table lists in-frame clones only, not all of them. Of about 20,000 clones in the sample, just under 75% were seen once. Treatment of the sample: randomized to nivolumab then ipilimumab (arm A) or the reverse (arm B). This chain links TRBV18 with TRBJ1-4; D gene uncertain. The specimen comprised CD8+ T cells sorted from blood (inferred from file names), sampled from a patient given nivolumab and ipilimumab in sequence. This TCR was recovered from a human donor with melanoma. Here the CDR3 DNA reads TGTGCCAGCTCCCTTGAAGGAGGTCGAATTTCCTGGGGTGAAAAACTGTTTTTT. Translated: CASSLEGGRISWGEKLFF.